Reported below is one T cell receptor (beta chain). Antigen: not known. Next came a second PCR, run for roughly 6 to 11 cycles, which used a sample-barcoded 5' primer along with a J-beta primer mix. TCRdb redid the calling of the 5' RACE reads with MiXCR, one entry per CDR3 protein. The sample holds about 1.5 million distinct CDR3 sequences, approximately 39% seen once. The ends were cut back, 5 bases at V and 0 bases at J, with 11 bases in the middle. This CDR3 has 14 amino acids. The germline gives CDR1 SGHTA, CDR2 FQGNSA. This sample stems from a study of blood T cells in healthy people across ages. Study results and caveats: Naive T cell percentage showed a strong correlation with the diversity of TCR beta.

What was sequenced was blood. The J gene is TRBJ2-7, the V gene TRBV7-2; no definite D call. The TCR sequence derives from a woman aged 18-29 years in good health. CDR3 protein: CASSGMSSSYEQYF. For the CDR3, the DNA is TGTGCCAGCAGCGGCATGTCTAGCTCCTACGAGCAGTACTTC. The full variable domain, rest sourced from reference TRBV7-2 and TRBJ2-7, is GAGVSQSPSNKVTEKGKDVELRCDPISGHTALYWYRQSLGQGLEFLIYFQGNSAPDKSGLPSDRFSAERTGGSVSTLTIQRTQQEDSAVYLCASSGMSSSYEQYFGPGTRLTVT.